This TCR beta chain was recovered during a study of shared clonotypes between healthy human individuals. Clones were sequenced by immunoSEQ multiplex PCR, and TCRdb holds only the in-frame ones, with some missing. The sample yields roughly 2,500,000 clones, 80% to 95% seen once. Trimming took 6 bases from V and 0 from J, leaving 11 bases between them. The CDR3 consists of 14 residues. CDR1 and CDR2 from the germline V gene are MDHEN and SYDVKM. The sample was naive CD4+ T cells from PBMCs. Stated subset: CD45RA+ positively selected. This receptor was obtained from a man in his late teens or twenties in good health. Some clones in this sample may be carry-over from other donors' samples. This chain connects TRBV28 to TRBJ1-2; D gene unclear. The CDR3 here is CASSSRVTNYGYTF. CDR3 in DNA: TGTGCCAGCAGCTCACGTGTCACTAACTATGGCTACACCTTC.